Presented here are 21 T cell receptor beta chains from one specimen sequenced in a study of control samples from healthy donors and cancer patients (TCRdb year 2020). Preparation of the library involved the immunoSEQ multiplex PCR assay. TCRdb provides this immuneACCESS table in a form limited to in-frame rearrangements. Some clones are lacking; in checked studies, under half of them reflect an unresolved V gene, and why the rest are absent is not known. The sample table shows more than 150,000 clones, and over 90% are seen once. Around 2.4% of the sample lies in the top ten. Sequencing input: blood. These TCRs come from a man aged 45-65 years in good health.

The chain combines TRBV7-6 with TRBJ2-6; 7 bases are shared with TRBD1. CDR3 size: 14 residues. V lost 5 bases to trimming and J lost 2 bases; unmatched junction nucleotides: 0. Germline assignment: CDR1 SGHVS and CDR2 FNYEAQ. The CDR3 is CASSGTAGANVLTF. The DNA of the CDR3 is TGTGCCAGCAGCGGGACAGCTGGGGCCAACGTCCTGACTTTC. Using reference TRBV7-6 and TRBJ2-6 for the parts outside the CDR3, the full variable domain is GAGVSQSPRYKVTKRGQDVALRCDPISGHVSLYWYRQALGQGPEFLTYFNYEAQQDKSGLPNDRFSAERPEGSISTLTIQRTEQRDSAMYRCASSGTAGANVLTFGAGSRLTVL.

The chain joins TRBV21-1 to TRBJ2-3; TRBD2 is taken as the D call from the table, unchecked against the DNA. TRBV21-1 is a pseudogene. This CDR3 is built from 20 residues. CDR3 residues: CASSKEGTSGPYIPTDTQYF. The CDR3 DNA is TGTGCCAGCAGCAAAGAAGGGACTAGCGGGCCATATATCCCCACAGATACGCAGTATTTT.

The chain carries TRBV5-1 and TRBJ2-3, with D unresolved. Trimming cost V 0 bases and J 2 bases, with 7 bases left between them. The germline CDR1 and CDR2 sequences are SGHRS and YFSETQ. CDR3 length: 14 residues. The CDR3 loop reads CASSLGTNTDTQYF. The CDR3 DNA follows: TGCGCCAGCAGCTTGGGTACTAACACAGATACGCAGTATTTT.

CDR3 region: CASSIGSSNTGELFF. The CDR3 DNA reads as TGTGCCAGCAGCATAGGGTCGTCGAACACCGGGGAGCTGTTTTTT. The genes are TRBV21-1 and TRBJ2-2. TRBV21-1 is a pseudogene. This CDR3 is 15 amino acids long.

This chain links TRBV11-2 with TRBJ2-2, with D perhaps assigned TRBD1 or TRBD2 (5 bases each). V lost 5 bases and J 4 bases, leaving 17 bases between the germline ends. Germline V lookup: CDR1 SGHAT, CDR2 FQNNGV. There are 16 residues in the CDR3. The CDR3 loop is CASSKRSGGGTGELFF. Written as DNA, the CDR3 is TGTGCCAGCAGCAAGAGATCTGGTGGGGGCACCGGGGAGCTGTTTTTT.

The DNA of the CDR3 is TGTGCCAGCAGCCCGTCCGGAAGCACAGATACGCAGTATTTT. This sequence encodes CASSPSGSTDTQYF. This chain links TRBV7-3 with TRBJ2-3; D is unclear. This CDR3 region has 14 residues. The germline V gene encodes CDR1 SGHTA and CDR2 FQGTGA. Trimming took 5 bases from V and 0 from J, leaving 9 bases between them.

The chain has TRBV7-9 and TRBJ1-1; 8 nucleotides line up with TRBD1. The CDR3 is 14 amino acids. CDR1 is SEHNR, CDR2 FQNEAQ, per germline (reference sequence). V shed 1 base and J 4 bases; nucleotides not matched to a gene: 2. CDR3 loop: CASSLETGVTEAFF. Here the CDR3 DNA reads TGTGCCAGCAGCTTAGAGACAGGGGTCACTGAAGCTTTCTTT.

J is TRBJ2-3 and V is TRBV12-2; the DNA was not compared with TRBD2, the D call given in the table. TRBV12-2 is termed a pseudogene. This CDR3 comprises 16 residues. CDR3 in amino acids: CASRLTRGLWADTQYF. CDR3 DNA: TGTGCAAGTCGCTTAACCAGGGGACTATGGGCCGATACGCAGTATTTT.

The rearrangement links TRBV19 to TRBJ1-2, with D maybe TRBD1 (5 bases). V lost 5 bases and J 4 bases, leaving 14 bases between the germline ends. This CDR3 has 14 residues. CDR1 LNHDA and CDR2 SQIVND come from the germline V gene (reference sequence). CDR3 in DNA: TGTGCCAGTAGTTCCCGAGGGACGGTCTATGGCTACACCTTC. Translated: CASSSRGTVYGYTF.

CDR3 residues: CASSSSRYEQYF. CDR3 nucleotides: TGTGCCAGCAGTTCAAGCCGTTACGAGCAGTACTTC. V is TRBV28 and J is TRBJ2-7; D uncertain. V dropped 4 bases and J dropped 4 bases, with 8 bases sitting between them. The length of the CDR3 is 12 residues. The germline V gene has CDR1 MDHEN and CDR2 SYDVKM.

V gene TRBV28 combines with J gene TRBJ1-2, with D unclear. This CDR3 comprises 12 residues. Germline V gene sequence: CDR1 MDHEN, CDR2 SYDVKM. V lost 3 bases, J lost 7 bases, and 9 bases lay in between. The CDR3 reads CASSFSPLGYTF. The DNA for the CDR3 is TGTGCCAGCAGTTTTTCCCCCCTTGGCTACACCTTC.

The gene calls are TRBV5-4 and TRBJ2-7, with 10 bases identical to TRBD1. The germline V gene encodes CDR1 SGHNT and CDR2 YYREEE (reference sequence). The CDR3 runs to 14 residues. V shed 0 bases, J shed 6 bases, and the junction held 3 bases outside the gene matches. The CDR3 DNA reads as TGTGCCAGCAGCTTGGTGGACAGGGGGTCCGAGCAGTACTTC. Translated, it gives CASSLVDRGSEQYF.

On this clone itself: The same CDR3 is also encoded by other DNA sequences in this sample. V is TRBV5-1 and J is TRBJ1-5, with D possibly matching TRBD1 (5 bases). The V gene lost 0 bases and the J gene lost 1 base, with 8 bases spanning the gap. CDR1 is SGHRS, CDR2 YFSETQ, per germline. The CDR3 has 15 amino acids. DNA of the CDR3: TGCGCCAGCAGCTTGGAGGGGAACAGCAATCAGCCCCAGCATTTT. The encoded protein is CASSLEGNSNQPQHF.

V and J are TRBV28 and TRBJ2-2; 7 nucleotides match TRBD2. The CDR3 has 14 residues. Germline assignment: CDR1 MDHEN and CDR2 SYDVKM. Trimming cost V 10 bases and J 1 base; bases outside gene matches: 6. This CDR3 reads CATHTGGNTGELFF. The CDR3 DNA follows: TGTGCCACACATACGGGGGGGAACACCGGGGAGCTGTTTTTT.

Here the CDR3 reads CAISTRDSSPDTQYF. In DNA, the CDR3 is TGTGCCATCAGTACTCGGGACTCTAGCCCAGATACGCAGTATTTT. The gene calls are TRBV10-3 and TRBJ2-3; tentative D call: TRBD2 (6 bases). The CDR3 runs to 15 residues. Looked up from germline, CDR1 is ENHRY and CDR2 is SYGVKD. With 5 bases removed from V and 4 bases from J, the gap between germline ends came to 16 bases.

The chain employs TRBV24-1 and TRBJ1-1, with 8 bases fitting TRBD1. This CDR3 region has 16 residues. CDR1 and CDR2 from the germline V gene are KGHDR and SFDVKD. Losses at the gene ends were 4 bases for V and 1 base for J; bases not matched to a gene: 7. The CDR3: CATSDSAGTGNTEAFF. The CDR3, as DNA: TGTGCCACCAGTGACTCAGCAGGGACAGGGAACACTGAAGCTTTCTTT.

The J gene is TRBJ2-3, the V gene TRBV5-4; a possible D gene is TRBD1 (6 bases). V shed 2 bases and J shed 0 bases, with 7 bases lying between them. Germline V gene sequence: CDR1 SGHNT, CDR2 YYREEE (reference sequence). The CDR3 consists of 14 residues. The DNA of the CDR3 is TGTGCCAGCAGCTTCAGGGGAAGCACAGATACGCAGTATTTT. Translation: CASSFRGSTDTQYF.

The V gene is TRBV7-9, the J gene TRBJ1-5; D is perhaps TRBD1 (6 bases). The ends were cut back, 4 bases at V and 5 bases at J, with 15 bases in the middle. Germline CDR1 and CDR2: SEHNR and FQNEAQ (reference sequence). The CDR3 is 15 residues long. In DNA, the CDR3 is TGTGCCAGCAGCTCAATTCGGGACACCCATCAGCCCCAGCATTTT. This sequence encodes CASSSIRDTHQPQHF.

This chain connects TRBV11-2 to TRBJ2-1; 10 positions match TRBD2. CDR1 is SGHAT, CDR2 FQNNGV, per germline. The CDR3 extends over 14 amino acids. V lost 7 bases to trimming and J lost 8 bases; unmatched junction nucleotides: 8. CDR3 sequence (DNA): TGTGCCAGCACCTGGACTAGCGGTATGGATGAGCAGTTCTTC. Protein sequence: CASTWTSGMDEQFF.

V is TRBV12-3 or TRBV12-4 and J is TRBJ2-7, with D perhaps matching TRBD2 (5 bases). The CDR3 is 13 residues long. The germline V and J ends were trimmed by 3 bases and 2 bases, with 8 bases remaining between them. CDR3 protein: CASSLKGAYEQYF. In DNA, the CDR3 is TGTGCCAGCAGTTTGAAGGGAGCCTACGAGCAGTACTTC.

This CDR3 is CASSRTGSQETQYF. As DNA, the CDR3 is TGTGCCAGCAGCAGGACAGGCTCCCAAGAGACCCAGTACTTC. The chain carries TRBV5-5 and TRBJ2-5; 7 bases are a match to TRBD1. The CDR3 is 14 residues long. After removal of 4 bases from V and 1 base from J, the junction contained 4 bases not matched to a gene. CDR1 is SGHKS and CDR2 is YYEKEE in the germline V gene (reference sequence).